The 13 T cell receptor beta chains presented below share a single source sample, sequenced in a study of T-cell reconstitution after alpha-beta-depleted transplantation in children. Unique molecular identifiers were incorporated during preparation of the TCRbeta library. TCRdb fed the PCR reads into MiXCR, producing one record per CDR3 protein. Of 450,000 to 600,000 distinct CDR3 sequences detected, approximately 20% appear once; the ten largest clones hold less than 4%. The sample here was PBMCs from the stem cell graft donor, taken from the stem cell graft. Receptors originate from a human donor who donated a stem cell graft to a child with acute lymphoblastic leukemia.

This clonotype was counted between two and nine times. No conserved phenylalanine or tryptophan is present at the end of the CDR3, so a read error is the likely explanation. It is unclear where the CDR3 begins or ends on the DNA, so no DNA is shown, and the CDR3 is as TCRdb lists it. The chain links TRBV29-1 to TRBJ1-1; the DNA was not used to check the table's D call, TRBD1. Germline lookup yields CDR1 SQVTM and CDR2 ANQGSEA. The CDR3 contains 13 residues when both ends are counted. This CDR3 is CSVRAGGAVGQVV.

This sequence joins TRBV6-5 and TRBJ2-7, with 9 bases aligning to TRBD1. The length of the CDR3 is 16 residues. CDR1 and CDR2 (germline): MNHEY, SVGAGI. Unmatched junction bases numbered 13, after V lost 3 bases and J lost 7 bases. The CDR3 loop is CASSYRQGVLVQEQYF. The CDR3 nucleotides read TGTGCCAGCAGTTATCGACAGGGGGTTTTGGTTCAGGAGCAGTACTTC.

This clonotype was seen repeatedly, ten times or more. The CDR3 nucleotides read TGCAGCGTTGGGTCTAGCGGAAACTACGAGCAGTACTTC. This encodes CSVGSSGNYEQYF. The chain employs TRBV29-1 and TRBJ2-7; 7 nucleotides line up with TRBD2. Germline assignment: CDR1 SQVTM and CDR2 ANQGSEA. The CDR3 consists of 13 residues. The ends lost 4 bases at V and 3 bases at J; junction bases unmatched: 6.

The chain's CDR3 is CASSLARRDRVGTEAFF. The CDR3 DNA reads TGCGCCAGCAGCTTGGCGAGGCGGGACAGGGTGGGCACTGAAGCTTTCTTT. The J gene is TRBJ1-1, the V gene TRBV5-1, with TRBD1 identical over 9 bases. The CDR3 has 17 residues. CDR1 is SGHRS and CDR2 is YFSETQ in the germline V gene. With 0 bases clipped from V and 4 bases from J, the junction kept 10 bases outside the gene matches. Together with reference TRBV5-1 and TRBJ1-1, the CDR3 gives the full variable domain: KAGVTQTPRYLIKTRGQQVTLSCSPISGHRSVSWYQQTPGQGLQFLFEYFSETQRNKGNFPGRFSGRQFSNSRSEMNVSTLELGDSALYLCASSLARRDRVGTEAFFGQGTRLTVV.

The J gene is TRBJ1-2, the V gene TRBV7-9; D remains ambiguous. The germline V and J ends were trimmed by 5 bases and 2 bases, with 12 bases remaining between them. This CDR3 has 14 amino acids. The germline CDR1 and CDR2 sequences are SEHNR and FQNEAQ (reference sequence). CDR3 residues: CASSPGYGNYGYTF. The CDR3 DNA reads TGTGCCAGCAGCCCCGGGTACGGGAACTATGGCTACACCTTC. Based on the CDR3 plus reference TRBV7-9 and TRBJ1-2, the full variable domain is DTGVSQNPRHKITKRGQNVTFRCDPISEHNRLYWYRQTLGQGPEFLTYFQNEAQLEKSRLLSDRFSAERPKGSFSTLEIQRTEQGDSAMYLCASSPGYGNYGYTFGSGTRLTVV.

This clonotype appeared a few times. This sequence joins TRBV3-1 and TRBJ1-5; the D is unclear. The CDR3 is 17 amino acids. The V gene's germline CDR1 is LGHDT and CDR2 YNNKEL (reference sequence). Trimming left V 0 bases short and J 4 bases short, with 16 bases between. For the CDR3, the DNA is TGTGCCAGCAGCCAAGATCCGAGCCTCCTCCCAAATCAGCCCCAGCATTTT. Residues: CASSQDPSLLPNQPQHF. Using reference TRBV3-1 and TRBJ1-5 for the parts outside the CDR3, the full variable domain is DTAVSQTPKYLVTQMGNDKSIKCEQNLGHDTMYWYKQDSKKFLKIMFSYNNKELIINETVPNRFSPKSPDKAHLNLHINSLELGDSAVYFCASSQDPSLLPNQPQHFGDGTRLSIL.

The rearrangement joins TRBV11-2 to TRBJ1-1; D is unresolved. V lost 3 bases, J lost 1 base, and 9 bases lay in between. The CDR3 covers 14 residues. Germline V gene sequence: CDR1 SGHAT, CDR2 FQNNGV. The CDR3 spells CASSFDGPNTEAFF. For the CDR3, the DNA is TGTGCCAGCAGCTTCGACGGGCCGAACACTGAAGCTTTCTTT.

This clonotype was seen only a few times. This chain connects TRBV7-2 to TRBJ2-1, with 11 positions matching TRBD2. V shed 1 base and J 4 bases; nucleotides not matched to a gene: 3. Germline-derived CDR1 and CDR2 are SGHTA and FQGNSA. The CDR3 is made up of 16 amino acids. CDR3 nucleotides: TGTGCCAGCAGCTTAGGGGGACTAGCGGTATACAATGAGCAGTTCTTC. It is translated as CASSLGGLAVYNEQFF.

This clonotype appeared a few times. The genes are TRBV12-3 or TRBV12-4 and TRBJ1-5, with a possible D match to TRBD1 (6 bases). The CDR3 is 13 residues long. V lost 5 bases to trimming and J lost 6 bases, with 11 bases between them. The CDR3 here is CASSEGEGQPQHF. Written as DNA, the CDR3 is TGTGCCAGCAGTGAGGGGGAGGGTCAGCCCCAGCATTTT.

The chain links TRBV9 to TRBJ1-6; unclear D gene. Germline V gives CDR1 SGDLS, CDR2 YYNGEE. V shed 2 bases and J shed 10 bases, with 13 bases lying between them. This CDR3 is 14 amino acids long. CDR3: CASSVTPRGSPLHF. DNA of the CDR3: TGTGCCAGCAGCGTCACGCCCCGAGGATCACCCCTCCACTTT.

This clonotype was seen a handful of times. The chain links TRBV20-1 to TRBJ1-2; perhaps TRBD1 as D (5 bases). In germline, CDR1 is DFQATT, CDR2 SNEGSKA (reference sequence). V was trimmed by 0 bases and J by 0 bases, leaving 11 bases between them. This CDR3 has 15 residues. CDR3: CSARDRGGANYGYTF. CDR3 nucleotide sequence: TGCAGTGCTAGAGATAGGGGCGGTGCTAACTATGGCTACACCTTC.

CDR3 in amino acids: CASSFGGGGPYNSPLHF. CDR3 nucleotides: TGTGCCAGCAGTTTCGGAGGAGGGGGCCCCTATAATTCACCCCTCCACTTT. The chain is built from TRBV27 and TRBJ1-6, with 7 bases lining up with TRBD1. CDR1 and CDR2 (germline): MNHEY, SMNVEV (reference sequence). The CDR3 covers 17 residues. The V and J ends lost 3 bases and 2 bases, in that order; junction bases with no gene match: 7.

In this sample, this clonotype turned up many times. The chain has TRBV18 and TRBJ1-2; 10 bases align to TRBD1. CDR1 KGHSH and CDR2 LQKENI come from the germline V gene. The CDR3 is made up of 17 amino acids. The ends lost 6 bases at V and 6 bases at J; junction bases unmatched: 16. The CDR3 loop reads CASSFRTGGISEDGYTF. CDR3 bases: TGTGCCAGCTCCTTCCGGACAGGGGGAATATCGGAGGATGGCTACACCTTC.